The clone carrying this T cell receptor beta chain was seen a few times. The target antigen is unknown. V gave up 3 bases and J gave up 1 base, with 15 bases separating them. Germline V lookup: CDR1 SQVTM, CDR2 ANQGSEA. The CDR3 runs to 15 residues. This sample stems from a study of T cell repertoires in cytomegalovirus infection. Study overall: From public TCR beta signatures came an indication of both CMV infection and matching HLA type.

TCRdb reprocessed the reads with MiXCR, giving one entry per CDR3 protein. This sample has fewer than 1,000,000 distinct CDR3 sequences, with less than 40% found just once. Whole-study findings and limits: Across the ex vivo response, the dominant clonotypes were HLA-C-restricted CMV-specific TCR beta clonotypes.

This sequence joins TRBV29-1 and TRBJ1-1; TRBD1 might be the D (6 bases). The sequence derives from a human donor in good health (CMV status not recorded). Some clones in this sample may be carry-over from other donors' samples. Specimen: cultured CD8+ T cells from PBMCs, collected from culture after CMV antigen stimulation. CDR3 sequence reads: CSVEVVDSPNTEAFF. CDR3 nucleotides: TGCAGCGTTGAGGTGGTGGACAGCCCGAACACTGAAGCTTTCTTT.